The 11 T cell receptor beta chains below come from one sample, sequenced in a study of blood T cell repertoires in COVID-19. Only in-frame clones appear in the TCRdb table, and some are missing; sequencing was by immunoSEQ multiplex PCR. Found here are around 310,000 clones, approximately 92% of them singletons; the top ten hold under 7%. Material for sequencing was peripheral blood. The receptors here all came from a woman in her 30s with COVID-19, enrolled during active disease.

This rearrangement joins TRBV25-1 to TRBJ2-4, with 7 bases fitting TRBD1. CDR3 size: 15 residues. Trimming at V came to 2 bases and at J to 8 bases, leaving 9 bases not matched to a gene. The germline V gene has CDR1 MGHDK and CDR2 SYGVNS. As DNA, the CDR3 is TGTGCCAGCAGTGAACCAACAGGGGCGAAGGACATTCAGTACTTC. It codes for CASSEPTGAKDIQYF.

This clone was recorded once. The rearrangement links TRBV6-5 to TRBJ1-1, with 7 bases identical to TRBD1. The CDR3 has 13 amino acids. Germline V CDR1 and CDR2: MNHEY, SVGAGI. V shed 8 bases and J 11 bases; nucleotides not matched to a gene: 14. CDR3 nucleotide sequence: TGTGCCAGCGGACTCAGAGGGGGCGTTCGGGCTTTCTTT. Translated, it gives CASGLRGGVRAFF.

The chain carries TRBV14 and TRBJ2-5, with a possible D match to TRBD2 (6 bases). Germline V gene sequence: CDR1 SGHDN, CDR2 FVKESK. This CDR3 spans 15 amino acids. With 2 bases removed from V and 2 bases from J, the gap between germline ends came to 12 bases. In DNA form, the CDR3 reads TGTGCCAGCAGCCAAAACCTAGCGTATCAAGAGACCCAGTACTTC. This gives the protein CASSQNLAYQETQYF.

The chain has TRBV20-1 and TRBJ2-4; 8 nucleotides align to TRBD1. The germline V gene encodes CDR1 DFQATT and CDR2 SNEGSKA (reference sequence). This CDR3 has 11 residues. J lost 15 bases, V lost 6 bases, and 10 bases had no gene match. The CDR3 DNA is TGCAGTGCGTTCCCAGGGGGCGGCGTGTACTTC. Translating it yields CSAFPGGGVYF.

This sequence joins TRBV10-2 and TRBJ2-7; 8 bases fit TRBD1. The CDR3 runs to 13 residues. The trim removed 9 bases at V and 2 bases at J, leaving 6 bases unmatched. CDR1 is WSHSY, CDR2 SAAADI, per germline. As DNA, the CDR3 is TGCGCCAGATCACAGGGGGACACCTACGAGCAGTACTTC. Its protein is CARSQGDTYEQYF.

J is TRBJ1-2 and V is TRBV5-1; weak D call: TRBD1 (6 bases). Germline V lookup: CDR1 SGHRS, CDR2 YFSETQ. Trimming removed 0 bases at V and 3 bases at J, with 9 bases between. This CDR3 region has 14 residues. CDR3 in DNA: TGCGCCAGCAGCTTGGCAGGGGATGACTATGGCTACACCTTC. This sequence encodes CASSLAGDDYGYTF.

The V call is TRBV4-1, the J call TRBJ1-1; D possibly corresponds to TRBD1 (6 bases). V was pared by 4 bases and J by 0 bases, with 9 bases between. CDR3 size: 14 residues. Germline loops: CDR1 MGHRA, CDR2 YSYEKL. The CDR3 region has the DNA TGCGCCAGCAGCCCCAGGGGCATGAACACTGAAGCTTTCTTT. It yields the protein CASSPRGMNTEAFF.

The V gene is TRBV6-6, the J gene TRBJ1-1; D gene ambiguous. There are 14 residues in the CDR3. Germline V gene lookup returns CDR1 MNHNY and CDR2 SVGAGI (reference sequence). The V gene lost 6 bases and the J gene lost 3 bases, with 14 bases spanning the gap. CDR3 in DNA: TGTGCCAGCAGGCCCTTTTTACGGGACACTGAAGCTTTCTTT. Amino acids: CASRPFLRDTEAFF.

The chain links TRBV23-1 to TRBJ1-1; no clear D gene. TRBV23-1 is an ORF; its function is uncertain. The CDR3 consists of 16 residues. V was cut by 2 bases and J by 1 base, with 14 bases left in between. The CDR3 nucleotides are TGCGCCAGCAGTCAACACCTCATCCTCAGGAACACTGAAGCTTTCTTT. It is translated as CASSQHLILRNTEAFF.

This chain connects TRBV6-5 to TRBJ2-5, with a possible D match to TRBD1 (7 bases). This CDR3 is built from 14 residues. Germline CDR1 is MNHEY and CDR2 is SVGAGI. V was shortened by 2 bases and J by 4 bases, with 11 bases between the two germline ends. The CDR3 DNA reads as TGTGCCAGCAGTTACCTCAGGGGGGCAGAGACCCAGTACTTC. Protein product: CASSYLRGAETQYF.

The rearrangement joins TRBV7-9 to TRBJ2-7; possible D gene TRBD1, 5 bases. Trimming shortened V by 1 base and J by 0 bases, and 13 bases separated the two germline ends. CDR1 is SEHNR and CDR2 is FQNEAQ in the germline V gene (reference sequence). There are 16 residues in the CDR3. The DNA for the CDR3 is TGTGCCAGCAGCTTAGATAAGGGGATACTCTCCTACGAGCAGTACTTC. This gives the protein CASSLDKGILSYEQYF. The entire variable domain, with the rest obtained from reference TRBV7-9 and TRBJ2-7, is as follows: DTGVSQNPRHKITKRGQNVTFRCDPISEHNRLYWYRQTLGQGPEFLTYFQNEAQLEKSRLLSDRFSAERPKGSFSTLEIQRTEQGDSAMYLCASSLDKGILSYEQYFGPGTRLTVT.